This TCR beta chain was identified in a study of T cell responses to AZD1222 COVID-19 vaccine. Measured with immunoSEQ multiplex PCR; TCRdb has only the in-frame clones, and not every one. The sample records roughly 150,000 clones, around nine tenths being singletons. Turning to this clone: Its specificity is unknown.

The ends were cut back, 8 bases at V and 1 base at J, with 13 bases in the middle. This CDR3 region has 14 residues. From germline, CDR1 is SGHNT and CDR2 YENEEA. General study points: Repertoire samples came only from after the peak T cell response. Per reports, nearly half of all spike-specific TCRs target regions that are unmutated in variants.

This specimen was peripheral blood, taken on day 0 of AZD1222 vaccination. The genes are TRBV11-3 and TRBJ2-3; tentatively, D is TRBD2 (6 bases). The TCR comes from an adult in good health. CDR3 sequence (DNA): TGTGCCAGCGGCCGGGACTCTCGCACAGATACGCAGTATTTT. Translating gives CASGRDSRTDTQYF.